This TCR beta chain was sequenced for a study of T cells in Graves' hyperthyroidism and ophthalmopathy. Study as a whole: The blood sample was taken at first diagnosis, before treatment began. General study points: Ophthalmopathy, as predicted by the model, came a median about seven months after the prediction.

With regard to this clonotype: The target antigen is unknown.

RNA transcripts yielded amplified TCR beta CDR3 regions. TCR CDR3 regions were first amplified by RT-PCR with HTBI primers. TCRdb used MiXCR to reprocess the multiplex PCR reads, holding one entry per CDR3 protein. The data contain hundreds of thousands of distinct CDR3 sequences, about 15% of them singletons. V dropped 8 bases and J dropped 4 bases, with 9 bases sitting between them. The CDR3 length is 12 residues. The germline V gene has CDR1 MNHNS and CDR2 SASEGT. Sequenced: blood. The TCR was taken from a woman aged 25 to 45 with Graves' hyperthyroidism. J is TRBJ1-5 and V is TRBV6-1; D is undetermined. Written as DNA, the CDR3 is TGTGCCAGCGGGTTTTGGAATCAGCCCCAGCATTTT. Translated, it gives CASGFWNQPQHF.